The 8 T cell receptor beta chains listed next were all sequenced from one sample in a study of breast tumors, draining lymph nodes, adjacent tissues. TCRdb reanalysed the multiplex PCR reads using MiXCR and keeps one entry per CDR3 protein. The sample contains 150,000 to 200,000 distinct CDR3 sequences, around 29% of which appear only once. Samples came from axillary lymph nodes draining the breast cancer. Sequencing was carried out using axillary lymph node tissue. The receptors were sampled from a female donor with breast cancer. Some clones in this sample may be carry-over from other donors' samples.

In this sample, this clonotype turned up many times. The chain carries TRBV20-1 and TRBJ2-7; 10 positions match TRBD2. This CDR3 is built from 14 residues. CDR1 is DFQATT, CDR2 SNEGSKA, per germline (reference sequence). The V and J ends lost 0 bases and 4 bases, in that order; junction bases with no gene match: 3. CDR3: CSARDRTSGYEQYF. CDR3 coding DNA: TGCAGTGCTAGAGACCGGACTAGCGGTTACGAGCAGTACTTC.

The table lists this clonotype with many counts. This rearrangement joins TRBV9 to TRBJ1-2; a weak D match, TRBD1 (5 bases). The V end lost 0 bases, the J end lost 4 bases, and 10 bases lay between the germline ends. The V gene's germline CDR1 is SGDLS and CDR2 YYNGEE. This CDR3 region has 14 residues. The CDR3 nucleotides are TGTGCCAGCAGCGTAGATCCAGGGCCCTATGGCTACACCTTC. This sequence encodes CASSVDPGPYGYTF.

This chain uses TRBV2 with TRBJ2-7; D is possibly TRBD1 or TRBD2 (5 bases each). This CDR3 region has 13 residues. The germline V gene encodes CDR1 SNHLY and CDR2 FYNNEI. Between the trimmed V and J ends, which lost 11 bases and 4 bases, there was a span of 18 bases. Here the CDR3 reads CACTPGRSYEQYF. Written as DNA, the CDR3 is TGTGCCTGCACCCCGGGACGGTCATACGAGCAGTACTTC.

In this sample, this clonotype turned up many times. This sequence joins TRBV20-1 and TRBJ2-5; the match to TRBD2 covers 10 bases. CDR1 and CDR2 (germline): DFQATT, SNEGSKA (reference sequence). The V gene end was trimmed by 1 base and the J gene end by 6 bases; junction bases not matched to a gene: 8. This CDR3 contains 15 residues. The DNA for the CDR3 is TGCAGTGCTAGAGCGGACAGCGGGAGGGCAAAGACCCAGTACTTC. Protein product: CSARADSGRAKTQYF.

To note about this clonotype: The junction departs from the called germline gene at one end, perhaps through a read error. This sequence joins TRBV6-5 and TRBJ1-2, with 11 bases lining up with TRBD1. In germline, CDR1 is MNHEY, CDR2 SVGAGI. This CDR3 has 15 residues. Here the CDR3 DNA reads TGTGCCAGCAGTAACTCGGACAGGGGGCGAACTGGCTACACCTTC. It translates to CASSNSDRGRTGYTF.

This rearrangement joins TRBV24-1 to TRBJ2-1; 9 nucleotides agree with TRBD2. Trimming took 9 bases from V and 3 from J; bases not matched to a gene: 2. Germline CDR1 KGHDR, CDR2 SFDVKD. CDR3 length: 13 residues. The CDR3 sequence is CATRSGSYNEQFF. DNA for the CDR3: TGTGCCACCCGTAGCGGGAGCTACAATGAGCAGTTCTTC.

Concerning this clonotype: This could be a read error, since a much larger clone is one nucleotide away. The gene calls are TRBV30 and TRBJ2-1; 8 bases fit TRBD2. Germline V lookup: CDR1 GTSNPN, CDR2 SVGIG (reference sequence). The CDR3 has 13 amino acids. V shed 0 bases, J shed 8 bases, and the junction held 3 bases outside the gene matches. The CDR3 nucleotides are TGTGCCTGGAGTGTTAGCGGGATGGATGAGCAGTTCTTC. Protein sequence: CAWSVSGMDEQFF.

About this clonotype itself: This could be a read error, since a much larger clone is one nucleotide away. The chain combines TRBV5-6 with TRBJ1-5; TRBD1 agrees at 8 bases. The CDR3 loop spans 16 amino acids. The V gene end was trimmed by 4 bases and the J gene end by 5 bases; junction bases not matched to a gene: 11. Germline V CDR1 and CDR2: SGHDT, YYEEEE. CDR3 residues: CASSPSTGGQDQPQHF. DNA of the CDR3: TGTGCCAGCAGCCCATCTACCGGGGGACAGGATCAGCCCCAGCATTTT.